This TCR beta chain was observed in a study of blood T cell repertoires in COVID-19. In the study overall: Some COVID-19 samples were acute and others convalescent; all came from the United States, Italy and Spain.

This clone was picked up one time. Data came from immunoSEQ multiplex PCR; TCRdb stores just in-frame clones and leaves some out. The sample lists 150,000 to 170,000 clones, approximately 83% occurring once. Germline-derived CDR1 and CDR2 are LGHNA and YNFKEQ. The V end lost 4 bases, the J end lost 4 bases, and 17 bases lay between the germline ends. There are 16 residues in the CDR3. The chain has TRBV4-2 and TRBJ1-5; D is undetermined. The sequencing sample was made of peripheral blood. The receptor was derived from an older woman with acute or convalescent COVID-19. This CDR3 is CASSPSEAGFNQPQHF. DNA of the CDR3: TGTGCCAGCAGCCCTTCGGAGGCAGGATTTAATCAGCCCCAGCATTTT.